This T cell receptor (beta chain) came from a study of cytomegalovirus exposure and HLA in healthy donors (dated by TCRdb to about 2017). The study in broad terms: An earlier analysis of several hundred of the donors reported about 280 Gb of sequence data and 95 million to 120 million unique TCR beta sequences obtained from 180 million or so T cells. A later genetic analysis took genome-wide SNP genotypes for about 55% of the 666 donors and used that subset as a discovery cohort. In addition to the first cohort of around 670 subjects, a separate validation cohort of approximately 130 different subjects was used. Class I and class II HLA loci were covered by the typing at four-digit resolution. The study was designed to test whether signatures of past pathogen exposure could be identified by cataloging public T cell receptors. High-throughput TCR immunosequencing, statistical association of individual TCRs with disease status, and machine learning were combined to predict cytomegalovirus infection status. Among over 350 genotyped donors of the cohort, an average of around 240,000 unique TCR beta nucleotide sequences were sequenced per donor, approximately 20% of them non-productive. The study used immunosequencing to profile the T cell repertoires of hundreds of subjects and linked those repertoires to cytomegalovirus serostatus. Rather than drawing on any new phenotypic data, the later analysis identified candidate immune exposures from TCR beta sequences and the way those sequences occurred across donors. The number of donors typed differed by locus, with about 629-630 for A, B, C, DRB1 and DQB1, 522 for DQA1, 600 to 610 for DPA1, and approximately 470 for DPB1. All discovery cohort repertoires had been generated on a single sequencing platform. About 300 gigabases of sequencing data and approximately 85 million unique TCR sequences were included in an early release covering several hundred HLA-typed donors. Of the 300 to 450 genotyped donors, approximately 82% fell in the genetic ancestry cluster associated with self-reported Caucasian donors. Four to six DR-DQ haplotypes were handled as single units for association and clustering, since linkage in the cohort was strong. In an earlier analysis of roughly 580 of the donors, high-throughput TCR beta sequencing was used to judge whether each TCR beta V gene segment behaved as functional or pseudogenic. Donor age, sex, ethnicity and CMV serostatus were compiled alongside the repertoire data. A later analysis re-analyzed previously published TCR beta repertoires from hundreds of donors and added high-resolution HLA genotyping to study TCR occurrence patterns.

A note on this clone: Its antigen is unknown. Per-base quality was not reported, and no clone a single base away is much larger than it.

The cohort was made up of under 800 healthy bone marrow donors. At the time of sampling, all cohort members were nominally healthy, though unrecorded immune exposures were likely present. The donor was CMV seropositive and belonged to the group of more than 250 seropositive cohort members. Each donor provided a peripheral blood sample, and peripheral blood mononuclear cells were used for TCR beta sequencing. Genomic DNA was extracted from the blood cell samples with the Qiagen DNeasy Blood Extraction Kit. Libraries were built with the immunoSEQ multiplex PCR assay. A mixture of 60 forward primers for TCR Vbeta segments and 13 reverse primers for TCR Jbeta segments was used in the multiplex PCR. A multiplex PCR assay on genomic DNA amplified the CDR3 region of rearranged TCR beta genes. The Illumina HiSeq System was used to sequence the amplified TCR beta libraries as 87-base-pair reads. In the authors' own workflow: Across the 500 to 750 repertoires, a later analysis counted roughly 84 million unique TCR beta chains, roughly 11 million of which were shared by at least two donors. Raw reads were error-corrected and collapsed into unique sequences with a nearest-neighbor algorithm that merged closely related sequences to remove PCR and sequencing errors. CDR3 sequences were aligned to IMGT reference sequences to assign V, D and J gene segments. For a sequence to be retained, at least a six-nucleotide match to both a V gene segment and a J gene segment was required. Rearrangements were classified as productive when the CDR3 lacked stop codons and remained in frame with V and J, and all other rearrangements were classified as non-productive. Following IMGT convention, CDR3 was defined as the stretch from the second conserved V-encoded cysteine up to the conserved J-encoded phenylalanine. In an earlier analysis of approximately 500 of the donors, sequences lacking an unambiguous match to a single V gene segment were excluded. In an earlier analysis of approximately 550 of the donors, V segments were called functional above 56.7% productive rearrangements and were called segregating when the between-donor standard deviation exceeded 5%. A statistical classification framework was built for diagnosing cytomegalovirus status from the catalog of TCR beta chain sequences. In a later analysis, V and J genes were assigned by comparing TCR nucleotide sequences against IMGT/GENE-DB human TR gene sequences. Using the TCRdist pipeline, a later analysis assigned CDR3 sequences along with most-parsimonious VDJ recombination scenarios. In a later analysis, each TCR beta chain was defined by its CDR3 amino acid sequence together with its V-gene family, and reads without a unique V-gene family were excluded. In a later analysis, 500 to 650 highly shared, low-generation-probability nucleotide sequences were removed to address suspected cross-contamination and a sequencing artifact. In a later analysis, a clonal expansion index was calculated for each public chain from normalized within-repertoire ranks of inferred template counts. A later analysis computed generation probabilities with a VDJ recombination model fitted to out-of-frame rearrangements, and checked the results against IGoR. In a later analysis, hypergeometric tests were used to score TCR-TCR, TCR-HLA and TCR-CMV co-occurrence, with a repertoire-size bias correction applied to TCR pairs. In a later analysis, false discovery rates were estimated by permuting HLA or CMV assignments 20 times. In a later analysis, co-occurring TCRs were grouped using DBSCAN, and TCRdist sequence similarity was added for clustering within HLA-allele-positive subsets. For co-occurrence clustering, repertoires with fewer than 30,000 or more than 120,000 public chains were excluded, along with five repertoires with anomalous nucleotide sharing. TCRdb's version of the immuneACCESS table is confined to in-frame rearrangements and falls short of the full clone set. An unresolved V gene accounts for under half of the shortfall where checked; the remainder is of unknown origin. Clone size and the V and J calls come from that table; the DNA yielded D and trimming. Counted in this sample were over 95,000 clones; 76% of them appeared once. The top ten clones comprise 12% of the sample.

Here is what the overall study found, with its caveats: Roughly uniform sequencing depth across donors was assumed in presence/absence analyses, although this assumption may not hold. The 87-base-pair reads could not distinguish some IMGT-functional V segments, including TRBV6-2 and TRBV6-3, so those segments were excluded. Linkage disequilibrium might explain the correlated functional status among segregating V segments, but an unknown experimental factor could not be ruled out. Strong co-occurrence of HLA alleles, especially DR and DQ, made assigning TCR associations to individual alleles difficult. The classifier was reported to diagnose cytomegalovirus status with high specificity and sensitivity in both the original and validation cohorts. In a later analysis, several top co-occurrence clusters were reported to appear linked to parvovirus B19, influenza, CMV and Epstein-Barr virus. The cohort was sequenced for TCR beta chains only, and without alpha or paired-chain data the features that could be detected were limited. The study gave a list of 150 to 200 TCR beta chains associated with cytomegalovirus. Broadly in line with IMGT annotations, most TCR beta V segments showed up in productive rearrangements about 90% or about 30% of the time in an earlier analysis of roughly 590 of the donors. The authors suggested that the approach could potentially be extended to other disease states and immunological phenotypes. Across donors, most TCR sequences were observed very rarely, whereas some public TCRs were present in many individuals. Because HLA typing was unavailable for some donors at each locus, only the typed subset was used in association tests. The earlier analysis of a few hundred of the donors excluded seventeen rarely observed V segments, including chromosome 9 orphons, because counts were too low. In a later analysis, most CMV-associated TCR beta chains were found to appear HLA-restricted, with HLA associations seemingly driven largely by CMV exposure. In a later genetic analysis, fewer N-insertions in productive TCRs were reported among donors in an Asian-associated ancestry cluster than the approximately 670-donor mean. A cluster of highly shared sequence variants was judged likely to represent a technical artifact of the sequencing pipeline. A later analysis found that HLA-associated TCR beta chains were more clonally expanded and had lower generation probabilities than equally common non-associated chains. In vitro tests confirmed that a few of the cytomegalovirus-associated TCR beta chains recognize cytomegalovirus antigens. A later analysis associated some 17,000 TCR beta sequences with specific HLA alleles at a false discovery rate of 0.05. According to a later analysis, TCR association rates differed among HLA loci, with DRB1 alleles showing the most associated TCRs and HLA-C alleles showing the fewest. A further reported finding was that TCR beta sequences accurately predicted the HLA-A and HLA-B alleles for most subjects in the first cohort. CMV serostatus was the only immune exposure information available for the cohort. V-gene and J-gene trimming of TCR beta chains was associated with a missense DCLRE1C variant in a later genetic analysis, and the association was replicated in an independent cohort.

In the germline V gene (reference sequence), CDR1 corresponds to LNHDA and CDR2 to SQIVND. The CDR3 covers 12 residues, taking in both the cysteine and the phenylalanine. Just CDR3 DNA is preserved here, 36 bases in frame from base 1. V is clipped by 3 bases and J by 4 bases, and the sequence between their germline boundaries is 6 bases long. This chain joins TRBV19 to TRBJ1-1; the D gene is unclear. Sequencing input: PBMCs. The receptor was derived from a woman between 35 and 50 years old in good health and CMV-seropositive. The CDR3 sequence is CASSIESTEAFF. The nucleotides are TGTGCCAGTAGTATCGAGAGCACTGAAGCTTTCTTT.